These 23 T cell receptor beta chains were all obtained from the same sample, sequenced in a study of T cells in Graves' hyperthyroidism and ophthalmopathy (dated by TCRdb to between 2018 and 2020). Libraries came from multiplex PCR. This sample was sequenced with an Illumina HiSeq 2000. The TCR beta CDR3 regions were amplified from RNA transcripts. A first-round RT-PCR of the TCR CDR3 used the HTBI primer set with the Qiagen OneStep RT-PCR kit. TCRdb ran its own pipeline on the public reads, namely fastp trimming at Q25 and MiXCR clone calling, and kept in-frame beta chains. Every CDR3 protein is listed once, alongside the most common genes and DNA of its rows. A total of hundreds of thousands of distinct CDR3 sequences appear in this sample, over 11% of them only once. The ten largest account for 5% to 7% of the sample. Sequencing was done on a sample of blood. The receptors were gathered from a woman in her twenties or thirties with Graves' hyperthyroidism that later progressed to Graves' ophthalmopathy.

This clonotype was seen only a few times. The rearrangement links TRBV6-1 to TRBJ2-1; TRBD1 aligns across 9 bases. The CDR3 loop spans 17 amino acids. In germline, CDR1 is MNHNS, CDR2 SASEGT. Trimming at V came to 5 bases and at J to 6 bases, leaving 14 bases not matched to a gene. For the CDR3, the DNA is TGTGCCAGCAGTCGACGCCCGGGACAGGGATCCACCAATGAGCAGTTCTTC. This gives the protein CASSRRPGQGSTNEQFF.

A few counts support this clonotype. The J gene is TRBJ1-5, the V gene TRBV20-1; 7 nucleotides align to TRBD1. This CDR3 region has 14 residues. With 5 bases clipped from V and 3 bases from J, the junction kept 7 bases outside the gene matches. From germline, CDR1 is DFQATT and CDR2 SNEGSKA (reference sequence). CDR3 sequence (DNA): TGCAGTGCTGGGGGGACAGCCCTCAATCAGCCCCAGCATTTT. It yields the protein CSAGGTALNQPQHF.

This clonotype was counted at least ten times. This chain joins TRBV3-1 and TRBJ1-1; D not resolved. Germline V gene data show CDR1 as LGHDT and CDR2 as YNNKEL (reference sequence). CDR3 length: 15 residues. V was clipped by 0 bases and J by 0 bases, with 8 bases between them. CDR3 amino acids: CASSQEGGMNTEAFF. CDR3 DNA sequence: TGTGCCAGCAGCCAAGAGGGCGGCATGAACACTGAAGCTTTCTTT.

The J gene is TRBJ2-3, the V gene TRBV7-9; D gene unclear. Looked up from germline, CDR1 is SEHNR and CDR2 is FQNEAQ (reference sequence). The V and J ends lost 5 bases and 3 bases respectively, with 6 bases between them. This CDR3 spans 12 amino acids. DNA for the CDR3: TGTGCCAGCAGCACGATAACAGATACGCAGTATTTT. This codes for CASSTITDTQYF. The complete variable domain, with remaining parts taken from reference TRBV7-9 and TRBJ2-3, reads DTGVSQNPRHKITKRGQNVTFRCDPISEHNRLYWYRQTLGQGPEFLTYFQNEAQLEKSRLLSDRFSAERPKGSFSTLEIQRTEQGDSAMYLCASSTITDTQYFGPGTRLTVL.

V gene TRBV7-8 combines with J gene TRBJ2-1; 7 bases line up with TRBD2. Germline loops: CDR1 SGHVS, CDR2 FQNEAQ. The CDR3 is 18 amino acids. V gave up 1 base and J gave up 10 bases; unmatched junction bases: 19. The CDR3 loop reads CASSLGGSHTKPASEQFF. As DNA, the CDR3 is TGTGCCAGCAGCTTAGGCGGGAGCCATACCAAACCGGCCAGCGAGCAGTTCTTC.

This clonotype has more than one count but fewer than ten. V is TRBV11-2 and J is TRBJ1-2; no firm D call. With 1 base removed from V and 8 bases from J, the gap between germline ends came to 14 bases. Germline CDR1 reads SGHAT; CDR2 reads FQNNGV. The CDR3 consists of 14 residues. CDR3 DNA: TGTGCCAGCAGCTTAGCCCCGCCCCCCGGGGGCTACACCTTC. Residues: CASSLAPPPGGYTF.

Ten or more counts support this clonotype. This chain uses TRBV19 with TRBJ1-2; D is uncertain. Trimming pared 4 bases from V and 7 bases from J, leaving 16 bases between. Germline V lookup: CDR1 LNHDA, CDR2 SQIVND (reference sequence). The CDR3 is 14 amino acids. This CDR3 reads CASSNTATSLGYTF. CDR3 DNA: TGTGCCAGTAGTAATACAGCTACTTCGCTTGGCTACACCTTC.

A word on this clonotype: With a much larger clone just one base away, this may be a read error. The chain recombines TRBV11-1 with TRBJ2-1; 8 nucleotides line up with TRBD2. The germline V gene encodes CDR1 SGHAT and CDR2 FQDESV (reference sequence). The CDR3 sequence is 16 residues long. The CDR3 loop reads CASRRTSSSTYNEQLF. As DNA, the CDR3 is TGTGCCAGCAGGAGGACTAGCTCCTCGACCTACAATGAGCAGCTCTTC.

This clonotype was seen many times. J is TRBJ2-7 and V is TRBV2; 10 bases are a match to TRBD2. Trimming took 5 bases from V and 6 from J; bases not matched to a gene: 7. CDR1 SNHLY and CDR2 FYNNEI come from the germline V gene. The CDR3 runs 14 residues. As DNA, the CDR3 is TGTGCCAGCAGTTCACTAGCGGGGCACACCGAGCAGTACTTC. Translating it yields CASSSLAGHTEQYF.

This clonotype was detected a few times. The V call is TRBV7-8, the J call TRBJ2-7; TRBD1 might be the D (5 bases). Trimming removed 0 bases from V and 2 bases from J, with 14 bases in between. The CDR3 is 16 amino acids. Germline V gives CDR1 SGHVS, CDR2 FQNEAQ. The CDR3 DNA reads as TGTGCCAGCAGCTTAGCATCCTCAGCAGGGCCCTACGAGCAGTACTTC. Residues: CASSLASSAGPYEQYF.

This sequence joins TRBV6-1 and TRBJ2-7; 7 bases match TRBD2. Germline-derived CDR1 and CDR2 are MNHNS and SASEGT. The CDR3 length is 16 residues. V was pared by 1 base and J by 1 base, with 7 bases of the junction left unmatched. CDR3 coding DNA: TGTGCCAGCAGTGAAGATTTGCGGGAGTTATCCTACGAGCAGTACTTC. This sequence encodes CASSEDLRELSYEQYF.

This clonotype was counted ten times or more. The V call is TRBV7-2, the J call TRBJ1-3; a weak D match, TRBD1 (5 bases). The length of the CDR3 is 15 residues. Trimming shortened V by 1 base and J by 6 bases, and 13 bases separated the two germline ends. Per the germline V gene, CDR1 is SGHTA and CDR2 is FQGNSA. This CDR3 reads CASSLVTGPANTIYF. The CDR3 DNA sequence: TGTGCCAGCAGCTTAGTTACGGGGCCAGCAAACACCATATATTTT.

This clonotype was recorded at least ten times. For the CDR3, the DNA is TGTGCCAGCAGTGAAACACCCTTGGGCGGTGAAGCTTTCTTT. Encoded protein: CASSETPLGGEAFF. This chain links TRBV6-1 with TRBJ1-1, with D uncertain. Deletions cut 2 bases from V and 7 bases from J, with 14 bases between. Germline CDR1 reads MNHNS; CDR2 reads SASEGT. CDR3 length equals 14 residues.

In this sample, this clonotype turned up many times. The chain joins TRBV27 to TRBJ1-1, with D perhaps TRBD1 (5 bases). V gave up 6 bases and J gave up 1 base, with 9 bases separating them. The CDR3 is 13 residues long. Germline-derived CDR1 and CDR2 are MNHEY and SMNVEV (reference sequence). This CDR3 reads CASRIGQNTEAFF. The CDR3 DNA is TGTGCCAGCAGAATCGGACAGAACACTGAAGCTTTCTTT.

This clonotype occurred once. The chain has TRBV11-3 and TRBJ1-2; TRBD1 might be the D (6 bases). Germline V gene data show CDR1 as SGHNT and CDR2 as YENEEA. The V gene lost 3 bases and the J gene lost 5 bases, with 22 bases spanning the gap. This CDR3 region has 17 residues. CDR3 loop: CASSLGRLEGGDYGYTF. In DNA form, the CDR3 reads TGTGCCAGCAGCTTGGGACGCCTAGAGGGGGGGGATTATGGCTACACCTTC.

This clonotype was counted many times. The gene calls are TRBV30 and TRBJ2-5, with TRBD1 matching 11 bases. Germline lookup yields CDR1 GTSNPN and CDR2 SVGIG (reference sequence). This CDR3 region has 15 residues. Losses at the gene ends were 0 bases for V and 2 bases for J; bases not matched to a gene: 2. In DNA, the CDR3 is TGTGCCTGGAGTGTAGGACAGGGGGCGCAAGAGACCCAGTACTTC. Protein product: CAWSVGQGAQETQYF.

The sample holds many counts of this clonotype. The V gene is TRBV7-3, the J gene TRBJ1-2; the D gene is possibly TRBD1 (5 bases). Germline V lookup: CDR1 SGHTA, CDR2 FQGTGA. CDR3 size: 13 residues. The ends were cut back, 1 base at V and 4 bases at J, with 7 bases in the middle. The CDR3 reads CASSLMGGYGYTF. The CDR3 nucleotides are TGTGCCAGCAGCTTAATGGGGGGCTATGGCTACACCTTC.

This clonotype came up many times. The chain is built from TRBV19 and TRBJ1-1; a weak D match, TRBD1 (5 bases). Germline CDR1 is LNHDA and CDR2 is SQIVND (reference sequence). The CDR3 length is 13 residues. The ends were cut back, 10 bases at V and 0 bases at J, with 12 bases in the middle. DNA for the CDR3: TGTGCCACCGGACAAAGCCTGAACACTGAAGCTTTCTTT. As protein: CATGQSLNTEAFF.

This clonotype was picked up many times. V usage is TRBV12-3 or TRBV12-4 and J usage is TRBJ1-1; D might be TRBD1 (5 bases). Trimming removed 1 base from V and 3 bases from J, with 9 bases in between. The CDR3 is made up of 14 amino acids. The CDR3 loop reads CASSLEVGHTEAFF. CDR3 nucleotide sequence: TGTGCCAGCAGTTTAGAGGTGGGACACACTGAAGCTTTCTTT.

This clonotype was detected ten times or more. The chain joins TRBV27 to TRBJ2-3, with D unresolved. CDR3 length: 12 amino acids. In germline, CDR1 is MNHEY, CDR2 SMNVEV (reference sequence). V shed 2 bases and J shed 4 bases, with 4 bases lying between them. CDR3 sequence reads: CASSLRADTQYF. The CDR3 bases are TGTGCCAGCAGTTTACGGGCAGATACGCAGTATTTT.

Comments on this clonotype: A much larger clone is a single base away; this may be a read error. The chain carries TRBV30 and TRBJ2-1; D is unresolved. This CDR3 has 12 residues. CDR1 and CDR2 (germline): GTSNPN, SVGIG (reference sequence). The CDR3 spells CARSATRVEQFF. CDR3 nucleotide sequence: TGTGCCCGGAGTGCGACACGGGTAGAGCAGTTCTTC.

This chain links TRBV19 with TRBJ1-2; the D gene is possibly TRBD1 (5 bases). The length of the CDR3 is 15 residues. V shed 4 bases and J shed 8 bases, with 20 bases lying between them. The germline gives CDR1 LNHDA, CDR2 SQIVND (reference sequence). The CDR3 coding sequence is TGTGCCAGTAGTACGTCGAGGGGAGTGGCGAGCGGCTACACCTTC. This sequence encodes CASSTSRGVASGYTF.

This chain links TRBV19 with TRBJ2-2; D not certain. The CDR3 is 11 residues long. V lost 11 bases and J 7 bases, leaving 11 bases between the germline ends. Germline V lookup: CDR1 LNHDA, CDR2 SQIVND (reference sequence). The chain's CDR3 is CAGGVVGELFF. The DNA of the CDR3 is TGTGCCGGCGGAGTCGTCGGGGAGCTGTTTTTT.